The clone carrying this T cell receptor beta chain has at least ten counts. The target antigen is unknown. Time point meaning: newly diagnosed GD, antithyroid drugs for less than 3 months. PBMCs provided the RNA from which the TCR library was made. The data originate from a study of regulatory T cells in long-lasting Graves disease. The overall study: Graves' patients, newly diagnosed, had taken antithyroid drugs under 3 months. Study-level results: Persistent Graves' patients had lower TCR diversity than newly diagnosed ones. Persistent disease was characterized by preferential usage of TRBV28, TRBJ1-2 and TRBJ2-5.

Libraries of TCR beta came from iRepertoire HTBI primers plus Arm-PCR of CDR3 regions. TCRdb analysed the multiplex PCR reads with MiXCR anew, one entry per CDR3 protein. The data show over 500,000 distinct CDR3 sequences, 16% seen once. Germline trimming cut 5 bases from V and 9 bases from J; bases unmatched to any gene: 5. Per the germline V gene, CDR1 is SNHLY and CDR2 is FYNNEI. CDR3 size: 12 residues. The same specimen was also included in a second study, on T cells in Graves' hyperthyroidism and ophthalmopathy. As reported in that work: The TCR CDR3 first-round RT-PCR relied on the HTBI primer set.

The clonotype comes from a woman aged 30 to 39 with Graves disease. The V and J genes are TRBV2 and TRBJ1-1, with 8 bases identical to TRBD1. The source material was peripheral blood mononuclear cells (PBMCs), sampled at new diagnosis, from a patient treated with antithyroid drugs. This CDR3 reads CASSLGQGKAFF. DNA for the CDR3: TGTGCCAGCAGTCTTGGACAGGGAAAAGCTTTCTTT.